This T cell receptor beta chain was identified in a study of T cells in Graves' hyperthyroidism and ophthalmopathy. Study-level results: Blood held most thyroid clonotypes expanded above 0.001 frequency.

The V and J ends lost 4 bases and 3 bases respectively, with 13 bases between them. CDR1 is SGHKS, CDR2 YYEKEE, per germline (reference sequence). The CDR3 extends over 14 amino acids. Reasons for excluding patients were uncontrolled infection, other autoimmune disease, pregnancy or lactation. From RNA transcripts, TCR beta CDR3 regions were amplified. The HTBI primer set was used in a first-round RT-PCR of the TCR CDR3. TCRdb re-called the multiplex PCR reads through MiXCR, storing one row per CDR3 protein. Of some 440,000 distinct CDR3 sequences listed, around 14% were seen once; the top ten hold 11% to 15%. This clonotype turned up a few times. The target antigen is unknown.

Sequencing was carried out using blood. The chain employs TRBV5-5 and TRBJ1-1; TRBD1 is a possible D gene (6 bases). The receptor's source is a woman aged 18 to 35 with Graves' hyperthyroidism. CDR3 sequence: CASSRQAVDTEAFF. CDR3 nucleotide sequence: TGTGCCAGCAGCAGACAGGCTGTGGACACTGAAGCTTTCTTT.